Described below is a single TCR beta chain sequence and its context. Libraries were prepared by immunoSEQ multiplex PCR; TCRdb keeps only in-frame clonotypes and omits some of them. This table holds around 70,000 clones, around 80% found once. The data are from a study of control samples from healthy donors and cancer patients. J gave up 9 bases and V 4 bases, and 13 bases lay outside the gene matches. Germline lookup yields CDR1 SGHTS and CDR2 YDEGEE. CDR3 length: 15 amino acids. The sequenced sample was blood. This TCR was recovered from a man aged 60 to 69 in good health. The genes are TRBV5-8 and TRBJ2-1, with 7 bases lining up with TRBD1. CDR3 DNA sequence: TGTGCCAGCAGCACCACCCGGACAGGCCGTGGTGAGCAGTTCTTC. Translated: CASSTTRTGRGEQFF.